The 13 T cell receptor beta chains below were found in one sample sequenced in a study of cytomegalovirus exposure and HLA in healthy donors. Amplification used 60 Vbeta primers and 13 Jbeta primers. Sequencing was performed with immunoSEQ multiplex PCR; in TCRdb, only in-frame clones are kept and a portion is missing. The sample includes about 200,000 clones, about 83% of them seen just once. Sample: PBMCs. These receptors were taken from a girl between 10 and 17 years old in good health and CMV-seronegative.

The rearrangement uses TRBV5-6 and TRBJ1-1; 7 nucleotides align to TRBD1. The CDR3 runs to 15 residues. With 4 bases clipped from V and 2 bases from J, the junction kept 8 bases outside the gene matches. Germline V gene lookup returns CDR1 SGHDT and CDR2 YYEEEE. DNA for the CDR3: TGTGCCAGCAGCAAAGGAGACAGGGTAAACACTGAAGCTTTCTTT. Protein: CASSKGDRVNTEAFF.

This chain uses TRBV7-3 with TRBJ2-7, with D possibly being TRBD1 (5 bases). Trimming cost V 5 bases and J 0 bases, with 8 bases left between them. Germline V CDR1 and CDR2: SGHTA, FQGTGA. This CDR3 comprises 13 residues. CDR3 protein: CASSRDSSYEQYF. The CDR3 nucleotides are TGTGCCAGCAGCCGAGACAGCTCCTACGAGCAGTACTTC.

The chain uses TRBV28 and TRBJ2-5; 7 bases map to TRBD2. Germline CDR1 reads MDHEN; CDR2 reads SYDVKM. V lost 9 bases to trimming and J lost 2 bases; unmatched junction nucleotides: 6. CDR3 length equals 13 residues. The CDR3 DNA reads TGTGCCAGTTTAATTAGCGGGCAAGAGACCCAGTACTTC. Its protein product is CASLISGQETQYF.

This rearrangement joins TRBV19 to TRBJ2-1; 15 bases match TRBD2. Germline loops: CDR1 LNHDA, CDR2 SQIVND (reference sequence). J gave up 1 base and V 5 bases, and 6 bases lay outside the gene matches. The CDR3 runs 18 residues. CDR3 loop: CASSSGTSGGSSYNEQFF. CDR3 DNA: TGTGCCAGTAGTTCCGGGACTAGCGGGGGGTCGTCCTACAATGAGCAGTTCTTC.

V and J are TRBV9 and TRBJ2-3; TRBD2 might be the D (6 bases). The germline CDR1 and CDR2 sequences are SGDLS and YYNGEE. V lost 1 base and J lost 4, with 16 bases in between. The CDR3 is made up of 16 amino acids. The CDR3 DNA follows: TGTGCCAGCAGCGTAACCCCTAGCGTGGGGGCAGATACGCAGTATTTT. Protein product: CASSVTPSVGADTQYF. Supplemented by reference TRBV9 and TRBJ2-3, the full variable domain reads DSGVTQTPKHLITATGQRVTLRCSPRSGDLSVYWYQQSLDQGLQFLIQYYNGEERAKGNILERFSAQQFPDLHSELNLSSLELGDSALYFCASSVTPSVGADTQYFGPGTRLTVL.

This clone came up a few times. The chain uses TRBV19 and TRBJ2-6; perhaps TRBD1 as D (6 bases). V lost 4 bases and J lost 5, with 12 bases in between. The CDR3 is 15 residues long. The germline V gene has CDR1 LNHDA and CDR2 SQIVND (reference sequence). CDR3 nucleotide sequence: TGTGCCAGTAGTACCGGACAGCCACGGGCCAACGTCCTGACTTTC. It yields the protein CASSTGQPRANVLTF.

The gene calls are TRBV7-9 and TRBJ2-7, with 8 bases aligning to TRBD1. The CDR3 runs 15 residues. The trim removed 5 bases at V and 4 bases at J, leaving 10 bases unmatched. The germline CDR1 and CDR2 sequences are SEHNR and FQNEAQ (reference sequence). In nucleotides, the CDR3 is TGTGCCAGCAGCCCCCGGACAGGGAGTTTTTACGAGCAGTACTTC. Protein product: CASSPRTGSFYEQYF.

The V gene is TRBV7-9, the J gene TRBJ2-1; TRBD2 aligns across 16 bases. The trim removed 5 bases at V and 0 bases at J, leaving 4 bases unmatched. The CDR3 is 18 amino acids. The germline V gene has CDR1 SEHNR and CDR2 FQNEAQ (reference sequence). CDR3 region: CASSTGLAGGSSYNEQFF. The CDR3 nucleotides read TGTGCCAGCAGCACGGGACTAGCGGGGGGGAGCTCCTACAATGAGCAGTTCTTC. Full variable domain (outside the CDR3, taken from reference TRBV7-9 and TRBJ2-1): DTGVSQNPRHKITKRGQNVTFRCDPISEHNRLYWYRQTLGQGPEFLTYFQNEAQLEKSRLLSDRFSAERPKGSFSTLEIQRTEQGDSAMYLCASSTGLAGGSSYNEQFFGPGTRLTVL.

The J gene is TRBJ2-3, the V gene TRBV18, with D perhaps matching TRBD1 (5 bases). Trimming took 2 bases from V and 6 from J, leaving 9 bases between them. This CDR3 contains 13 residues. CDR1 KGHSH and CDR2 LQKENI come from the germline V gene. CDR3 in amino acids: CASSPSWGDTQYF. The CDR3 DNA reads TGTGCCAGCTCACCATCCTGGGGCGATACGCAGTATTTT.

The sample holds a few counts of this clone. The chain combines TRBV4-2 with TRBJ2-2; possibly TRBD2 for D (6 bases). The CDR3 has 16 residues. Germline V gene data show CDR1 as LGHNA and CDR2 as YNFKEQ. V was cut by 4 bases and J by 4 bases, with 16 bases left in between. The CDR3 region is CASSPLATSSTGELFF. CDR3 nucleotide sequence: TGTGCCAGCAGCCCTTTAGCGACTAGTTCCACCGGGGAGCTGTTTTTT.

The chain has TRBV28 and TRBJ1-6; possibly TRBD1 for D (5 bases). V gave up 11 bases and J gave up 8 bases, with 13 bases separating them. The germline CDR1 and CDR2 sequences are MDHEN and SYDVKM. The CDR3 runs 12 residues. CDR3 protein: CAAGGHDSPLHF. DNA for the CDR3: TGTGCCGCGGGGGGTCATGATTCACCCCTCCACTTT. Based on the CDR3 plus reference TRBV28 and TRBJ1-6, the full variable domain is DVKVTQSSRYLVKRTGEKVFLECVQDMDHENMFWYRQDPGLGLRLIYFSYDVKMKEKGDIPEGYSVSREKKERFSLILESASTNQTSMYLCAAGGHDSPLHFGNGTRLTVT.

The chain links TRBV7-8 to TRBJ1-3; 7 nucleotides align to TRBD1. The CDR3 is made up of 17 amino acids. CDR1 and CDR2 (germline): SGHVS, FQNEAQ. Trimming cost V 5 bases and J 4 bases; bases outside gene matches: 14. For the CDR3, the DNA is TGTGCCAGCAGCGACTTTCATCGACAGGGAATAGGAAACACCATATATTTT. As protein: CASSDFHRQGIGNTIYF.

V is TRBV10-3 and J is TRBJ2-5; 11 bases match TRBD2. The junction had 5 bases not matched to a gene; V was cut back by 0 bases and J by 5 bases. The germline gives CDR1 ENHRY, CDR2 SYGVKD. The CDR3 runs to 16 residues. The CDR3, as DNA: TGTGCCATCAGTGAGTCTAGCGGGGGGGCATTCGAGACCCAGTACTTC. It is translated as CAISESSGGAFETQYF.